The TCR beta chain described here comes from a study of OX40 agonist ivuxolimab in advanced cancers. Study at large: Ivuxolimab was administered intravenously to patients at 0.01 to 10 mg/kg every 2 weeks. Patients treated during dose escalation were battling hepatocellular carcinoma, melanoma, renal cell or head and neck cancer. Study findings and constraints: Nonresponders, in some cases, also had low normalized T-cell clonal expansion. The CD4+ and CD8+ T cells in the blood had expanded clonally by week 6 at 0.1 to 3.0 mg/kg.

Turning to this clone: The antigen remains undetermined.

The V gene's germline CDR1 is MDHEN and CDR2 SYDVKM. V shed 7 bases, J shed 5 bases, and the junction held 12 bases outside the gene matches. This CDR3 comprises 15 residues. Produced via immunoSEQ multiplex PCR; TCRdb's table is partial and in-frame only. The sample holds around 40,000 clones, 75% to 85% seen once. The sample consisted of CD4+ or CD8+ T cells sorted from blood, taken in a trial of the OX40 agonist ivuxolimab. This sequence originates from an adult with an advanced solid tumor such as melanoma, head and neck, liver or kidney cancer. The rearrangement links TRBV28 to TRBJ2-7; 9 nucleotides agree with TRBD1. CDR3 sequence reads: CASTPPNTGGDEQYF. CDR3 nucleotide sequence: TGTGCCAGCACCCCGCCGAATACAGGGGGCGACGAGCAGTACTTC.